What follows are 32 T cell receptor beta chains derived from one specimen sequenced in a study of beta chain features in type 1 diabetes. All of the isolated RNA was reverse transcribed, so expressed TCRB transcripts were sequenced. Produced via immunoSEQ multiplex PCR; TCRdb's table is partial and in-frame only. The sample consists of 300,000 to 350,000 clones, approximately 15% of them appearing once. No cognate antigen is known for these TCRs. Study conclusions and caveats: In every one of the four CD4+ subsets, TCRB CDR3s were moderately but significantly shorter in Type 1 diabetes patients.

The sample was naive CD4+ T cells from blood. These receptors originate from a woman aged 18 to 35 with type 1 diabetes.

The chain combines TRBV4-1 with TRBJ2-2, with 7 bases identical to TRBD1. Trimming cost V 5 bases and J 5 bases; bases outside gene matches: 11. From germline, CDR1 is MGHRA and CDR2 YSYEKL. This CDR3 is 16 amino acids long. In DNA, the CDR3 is TGCGCCAGCAGCACCCGGGACAGACCGGCAACCGGGGAGCTGTTTTTT. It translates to CASSTRDRPATGELFF.

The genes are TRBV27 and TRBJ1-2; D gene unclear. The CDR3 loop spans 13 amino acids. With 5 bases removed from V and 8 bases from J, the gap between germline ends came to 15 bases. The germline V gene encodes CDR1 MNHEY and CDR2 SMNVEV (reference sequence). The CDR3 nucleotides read TGTGCCAGCAGTCCCCTGGGAGGCTTGGGCTACACCTTC. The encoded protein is CASSPLGGLGYTF.

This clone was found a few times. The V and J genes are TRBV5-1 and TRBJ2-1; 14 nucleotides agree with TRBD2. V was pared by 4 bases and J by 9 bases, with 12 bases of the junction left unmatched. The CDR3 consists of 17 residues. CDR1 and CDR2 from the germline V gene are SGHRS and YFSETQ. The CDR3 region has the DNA TGCGCCAGCAGCCGACGGACTAGCGGGAGGTTATTGAGTGAGCAGTTCTTC. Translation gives CASSRRTSGRLLSEQFF.

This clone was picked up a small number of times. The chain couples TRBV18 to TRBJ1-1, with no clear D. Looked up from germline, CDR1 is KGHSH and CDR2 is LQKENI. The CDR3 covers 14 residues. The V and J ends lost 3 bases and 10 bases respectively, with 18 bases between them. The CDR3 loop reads CASSPSTTPSGAFF. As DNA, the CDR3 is TGTGCCAGCTCACCTTCAACTACACCCAGTGGAGCTTTCTTT. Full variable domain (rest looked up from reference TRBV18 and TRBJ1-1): NAGVMQNPRHLVRRRGQEARLRCSPMKGHSHVYWYRQLPEEGLKFMVYLQKENIIDESGMPKERFSAEFPKEGPSILRIQQVVRGDSAAYFCASSPSTTPSGAFFGQGTRLTVV.

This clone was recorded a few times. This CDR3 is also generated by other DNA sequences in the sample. Here the CDR3 DNA reads TGTGCCAGCAGCTTAAGAGGGGGCGGAAGCTACGAGCAGTACTTC. It is translated as CASSLRGGGSYEQYF. The chain is built from TRBV7-3 and TRBJ2-7, with 7 positions matching TRBD1. V dropped 1 base and J dropped 3; count of bases not matched to a gene: 6. Looked up from germline, CDR1 is SGHTA and CDR2 is FQGTGA. This CDR3 region has 15 residues. Looking up the rest from reference TRBV7-3 and TRBJ2-7 gives the full variable domain: GAGVSQTPSNKVTEKGKYVELRCDPISGHTALYWYRQSLGQGPEFLIYFQGTGAADDSGLPNDRFFAVRPEGSVSTLKIQRTERGDSAVYLCASSLRGGGSYEQYFGPGTRLTVT.

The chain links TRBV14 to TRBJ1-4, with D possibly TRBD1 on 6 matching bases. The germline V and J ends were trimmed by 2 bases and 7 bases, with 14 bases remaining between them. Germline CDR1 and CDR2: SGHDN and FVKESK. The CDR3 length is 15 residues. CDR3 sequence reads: CASSQRGGRGEKLFF. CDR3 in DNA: TGTGCCAGCAGCCAACGAGGGGGTCGGGGTGAAAAACTGTTTTTT.

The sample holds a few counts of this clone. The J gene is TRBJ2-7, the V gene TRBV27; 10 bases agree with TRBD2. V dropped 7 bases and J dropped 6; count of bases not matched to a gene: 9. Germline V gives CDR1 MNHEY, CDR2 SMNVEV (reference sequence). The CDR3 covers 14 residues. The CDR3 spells CASTEAGGSREQYF. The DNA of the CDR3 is TGTGCCAGCACCGAAGCGGGAGGGTCGCGCGAGCAGTACTTC.

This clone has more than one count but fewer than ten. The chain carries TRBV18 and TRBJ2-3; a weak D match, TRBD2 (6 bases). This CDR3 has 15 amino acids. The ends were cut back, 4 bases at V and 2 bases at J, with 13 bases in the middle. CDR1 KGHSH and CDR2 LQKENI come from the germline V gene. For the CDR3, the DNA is TGTGCCAGCTCACGCGCCCGGGACTTCACAGATACGCAGTATTTT. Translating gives CASSRARDFTDTQYF. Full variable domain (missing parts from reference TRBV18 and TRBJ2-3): NAGVMQNPRHLVRRRGQEARLRCSPMKGHSHVYWYRQLPEEGLKFMVYLQKENIIDESGMPKERFSAEFPKEGPSILRIQQVVRGDSAAYFCASSRARDFTDTQYFGPGTRLTVL.

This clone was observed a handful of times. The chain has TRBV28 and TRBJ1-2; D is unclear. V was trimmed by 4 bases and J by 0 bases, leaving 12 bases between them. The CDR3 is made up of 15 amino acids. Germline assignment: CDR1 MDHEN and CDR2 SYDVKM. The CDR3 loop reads CASSSQPRANYGYTF. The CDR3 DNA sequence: TGTGCCAGCAGTTCACAGCCGAGGGCTAACTATGGCTACACCTTC.

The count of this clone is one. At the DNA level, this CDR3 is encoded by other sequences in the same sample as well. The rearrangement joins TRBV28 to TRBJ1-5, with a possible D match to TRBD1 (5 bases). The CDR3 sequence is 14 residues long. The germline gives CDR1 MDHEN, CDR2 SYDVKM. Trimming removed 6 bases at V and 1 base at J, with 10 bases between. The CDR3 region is CASSPGGSNQPQHF. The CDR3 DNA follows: TGTGCCAGCAGCCCGGGGGGAAGCAATCAGCCCCAGCATTTT. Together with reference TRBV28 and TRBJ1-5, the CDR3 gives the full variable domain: DVKVTQSSRYLVKRTGEKVFLECVQDMDHENMFWYRQDPGLGLRLIYFSYDVKMKEKGDIPEGYSVSREKKERFSLILESASTNQTSMYLCASSPGGSNQPQHFGDGTRLSIL.

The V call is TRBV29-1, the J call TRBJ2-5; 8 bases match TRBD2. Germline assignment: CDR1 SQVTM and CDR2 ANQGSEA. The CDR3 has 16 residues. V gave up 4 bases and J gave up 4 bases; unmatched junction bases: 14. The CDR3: CSVGPLGGRNGETQYF. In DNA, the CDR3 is TGCAGCGTTGGCCCCCTAGGCGGGAGGAATGGAGAGACCCAGTACTTC.

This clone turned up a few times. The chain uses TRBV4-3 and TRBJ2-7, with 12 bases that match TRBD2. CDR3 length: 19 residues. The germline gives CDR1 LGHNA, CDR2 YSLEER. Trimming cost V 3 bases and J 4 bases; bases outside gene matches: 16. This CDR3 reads CASSHLLAGGPTRRYEQYV. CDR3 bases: TGCGCCAGCAGCCACCTACTAGCGGGGGGACCCACGAGGCGTTACGAGCAGTACGTC.

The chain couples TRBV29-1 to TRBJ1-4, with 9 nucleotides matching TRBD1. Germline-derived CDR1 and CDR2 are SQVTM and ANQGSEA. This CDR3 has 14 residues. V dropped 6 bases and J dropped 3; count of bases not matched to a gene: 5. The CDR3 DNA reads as TGCAGCGTCGCTCGGGACAGGGCTAATGAAAAACTGTTTTTT. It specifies CSVARDRANEKLFF.

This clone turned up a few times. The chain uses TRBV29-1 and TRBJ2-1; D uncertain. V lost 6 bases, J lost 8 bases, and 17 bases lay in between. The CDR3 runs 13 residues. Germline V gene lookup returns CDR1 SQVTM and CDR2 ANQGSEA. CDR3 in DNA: TGCAGCGTCGCAAACGGAGCTCTGCATGAGCAGTTCTTC. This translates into CSVANGALHEQFF.

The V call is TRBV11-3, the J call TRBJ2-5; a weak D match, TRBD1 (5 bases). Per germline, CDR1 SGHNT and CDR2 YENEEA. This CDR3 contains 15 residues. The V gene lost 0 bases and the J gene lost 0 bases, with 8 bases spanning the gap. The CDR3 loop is CASSLDRQYQETQYF. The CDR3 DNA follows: TGTGCCAGCAGCTTAGACAGACAGTACCAAGAGACCCAGTACTTC.

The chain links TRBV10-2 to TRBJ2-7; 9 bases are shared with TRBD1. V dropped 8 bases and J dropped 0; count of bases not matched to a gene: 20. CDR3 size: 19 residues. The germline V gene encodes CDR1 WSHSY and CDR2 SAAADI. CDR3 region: CASGGGVDPGTGSSYEQYV. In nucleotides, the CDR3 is TGCGCCAGCGGAGGCGGAGTAGATCCCGGGACAGGGAGCTCCTACGAGCAGTACGTC.

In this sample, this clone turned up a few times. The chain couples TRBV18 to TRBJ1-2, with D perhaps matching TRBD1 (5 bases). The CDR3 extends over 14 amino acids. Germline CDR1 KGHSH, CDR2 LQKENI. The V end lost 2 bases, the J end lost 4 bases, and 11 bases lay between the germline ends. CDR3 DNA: TGTGCCAGCTCACCAGGGGCAGGTATCTATGGCTACACCTTC. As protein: CASSPGAGIYGYTF.

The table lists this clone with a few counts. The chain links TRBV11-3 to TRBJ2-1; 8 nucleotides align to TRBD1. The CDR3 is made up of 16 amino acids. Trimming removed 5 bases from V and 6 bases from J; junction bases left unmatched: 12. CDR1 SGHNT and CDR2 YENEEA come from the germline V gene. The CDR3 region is CASSAVGQGRSNEQFF. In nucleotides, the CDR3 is TGTGCCAGCAGCGCCGTCGGACAGGGAAGAAGCAATGAGCAGTTCTTC.

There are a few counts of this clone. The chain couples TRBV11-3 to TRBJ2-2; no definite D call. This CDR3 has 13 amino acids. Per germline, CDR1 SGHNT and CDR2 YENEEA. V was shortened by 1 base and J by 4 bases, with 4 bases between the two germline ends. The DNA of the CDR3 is TGTGCCAGCAGCTTAGTTAGCACCGGGGAGCTGTTTTTT. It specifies CASSLVSTGELFF.

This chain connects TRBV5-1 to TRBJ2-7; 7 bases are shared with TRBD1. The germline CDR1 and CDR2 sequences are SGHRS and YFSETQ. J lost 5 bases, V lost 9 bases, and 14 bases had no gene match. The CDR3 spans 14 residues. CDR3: CATAPRQGAHEQYF. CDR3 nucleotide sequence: TGCGCCACCGCCCCGAGACAGGGAGCCCACGAGCAGTACTTC.

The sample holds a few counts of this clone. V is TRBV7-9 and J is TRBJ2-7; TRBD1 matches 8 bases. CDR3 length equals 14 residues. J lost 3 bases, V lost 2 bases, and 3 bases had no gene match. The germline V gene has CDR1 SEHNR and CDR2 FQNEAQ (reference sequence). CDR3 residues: CASSLQGAIYEQYF. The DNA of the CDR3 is TGTGCCAGCAGCTTACAGGGGGCGATCTACGAGCAGTACTTC.

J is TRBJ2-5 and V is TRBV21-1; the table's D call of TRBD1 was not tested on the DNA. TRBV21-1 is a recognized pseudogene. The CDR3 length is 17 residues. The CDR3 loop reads CASSMIHEWATQETQYF. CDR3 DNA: TGTGCCAGCAGCATGATACACGAGTGGGCAACTCAAGAGACCCAGTACTTC.

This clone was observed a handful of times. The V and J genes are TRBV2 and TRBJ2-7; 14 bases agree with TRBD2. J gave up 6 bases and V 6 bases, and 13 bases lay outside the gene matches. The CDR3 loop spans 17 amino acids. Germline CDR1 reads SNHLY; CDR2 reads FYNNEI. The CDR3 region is CASRIPGLAGEGREQYV. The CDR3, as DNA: TGTGCCAGCAGGATACCGGGACTAGCGGGAGAGGGCCGCGAGCAGTACGTC.

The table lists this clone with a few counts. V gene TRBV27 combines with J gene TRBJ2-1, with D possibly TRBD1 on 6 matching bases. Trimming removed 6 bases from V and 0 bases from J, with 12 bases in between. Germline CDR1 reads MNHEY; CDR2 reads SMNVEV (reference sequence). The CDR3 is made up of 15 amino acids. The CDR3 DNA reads TGTGCCAGCAGAGCCCTGACAGGCTCCTACAATGAGCAGTTCTTC. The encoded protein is CASRALTGSYNEQFF.

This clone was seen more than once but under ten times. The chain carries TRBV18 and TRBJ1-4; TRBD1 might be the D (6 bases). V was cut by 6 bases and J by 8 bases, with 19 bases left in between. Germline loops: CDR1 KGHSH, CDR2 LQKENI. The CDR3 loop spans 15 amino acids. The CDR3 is CASSSSVWGQEKLFF. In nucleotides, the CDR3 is TGTGCCAGCTCGTCGTCGGTGTGGGGGCAGGAAAAACTGTTTTTT.

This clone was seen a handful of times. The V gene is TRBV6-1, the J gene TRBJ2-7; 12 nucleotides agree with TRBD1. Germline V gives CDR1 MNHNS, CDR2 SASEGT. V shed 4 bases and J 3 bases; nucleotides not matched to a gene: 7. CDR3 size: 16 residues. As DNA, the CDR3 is TGTGCCAGCAGTGCGTATGGGACAGGGGGCCTCTACGAGCAGTACGTC. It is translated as CASSAYGTGGLYEQYV.

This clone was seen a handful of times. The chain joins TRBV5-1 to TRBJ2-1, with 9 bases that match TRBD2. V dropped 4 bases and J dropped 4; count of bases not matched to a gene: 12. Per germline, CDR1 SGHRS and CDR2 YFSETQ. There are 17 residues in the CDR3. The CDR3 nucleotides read TGCGCCAGCAGCCCCAACCCCGGGACTAGCCGATACAATGAGCAGTTCTTC. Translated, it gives CASSPNPGTSRYNEQFF.

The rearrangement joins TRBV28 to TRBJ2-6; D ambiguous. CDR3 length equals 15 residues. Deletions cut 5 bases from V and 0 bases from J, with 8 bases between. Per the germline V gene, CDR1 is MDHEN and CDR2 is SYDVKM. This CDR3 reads CASSLPSSGANVLTF. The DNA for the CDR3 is TGTGCCAGCAGTCTCCCGAGCTCTGGGGCCAACGTCCTGACTTTC.

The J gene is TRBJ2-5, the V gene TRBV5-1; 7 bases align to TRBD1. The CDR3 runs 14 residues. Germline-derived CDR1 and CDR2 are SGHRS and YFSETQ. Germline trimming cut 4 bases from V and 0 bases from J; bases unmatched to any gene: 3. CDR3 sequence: CASSPGTDQETQYF. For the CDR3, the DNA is TGCGCCAGCAGCCCTGGGACAGACCAAGAGACCCAGTACTTC.

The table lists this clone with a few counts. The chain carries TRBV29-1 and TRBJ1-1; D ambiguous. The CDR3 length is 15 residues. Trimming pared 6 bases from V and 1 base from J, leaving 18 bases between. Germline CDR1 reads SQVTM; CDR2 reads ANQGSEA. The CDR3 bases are TGCAGCGTCGGTCAGGTGATAAGATGGAACACTGAAGCTTTCTTT. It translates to CSVGQVIRWNTEAFF.

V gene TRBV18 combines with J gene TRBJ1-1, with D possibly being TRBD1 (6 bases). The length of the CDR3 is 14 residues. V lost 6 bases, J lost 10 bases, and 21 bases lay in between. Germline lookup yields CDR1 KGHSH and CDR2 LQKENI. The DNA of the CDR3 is TGTGCCAGCTCGCTGGACGGACAGACCGTGGGAGCTTTCTTT. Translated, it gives CASSLDGQTVGAFF.

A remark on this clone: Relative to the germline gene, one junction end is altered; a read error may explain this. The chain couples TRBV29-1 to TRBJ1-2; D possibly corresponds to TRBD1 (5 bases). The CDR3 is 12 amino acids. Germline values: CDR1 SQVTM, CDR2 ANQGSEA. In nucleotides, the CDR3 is TGCAGCGTTGTCCCAGGGCCTTATGGCTACATCTTC. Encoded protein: CSVVPGPYGYIF. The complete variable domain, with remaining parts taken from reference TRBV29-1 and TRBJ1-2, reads SAVISQKPSRDICQRGTSLTIQCQVDSQVTMMFWYRQQPGQSLTLIATANQGSEATYESGFVIDKFPISRPNLTFSTLTVSNMSPEDSSIYLCSVVPGPYGYIFGSGTRLTVV.